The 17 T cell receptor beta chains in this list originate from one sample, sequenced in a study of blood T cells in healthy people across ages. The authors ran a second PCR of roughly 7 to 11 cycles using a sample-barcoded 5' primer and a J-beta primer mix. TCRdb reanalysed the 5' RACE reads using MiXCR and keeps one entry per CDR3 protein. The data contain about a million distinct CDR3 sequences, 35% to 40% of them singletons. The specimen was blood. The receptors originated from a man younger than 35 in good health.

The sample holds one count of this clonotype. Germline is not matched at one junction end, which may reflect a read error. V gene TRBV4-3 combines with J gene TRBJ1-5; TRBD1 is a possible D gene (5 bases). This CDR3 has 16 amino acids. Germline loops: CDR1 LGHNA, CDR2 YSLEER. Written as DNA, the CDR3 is TGCGCCGGCAGCCAAGATCGGGGGGGTCCAGGTCAGCCCCAGCATTTT. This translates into CAGSQDRGGPGQPQHF.

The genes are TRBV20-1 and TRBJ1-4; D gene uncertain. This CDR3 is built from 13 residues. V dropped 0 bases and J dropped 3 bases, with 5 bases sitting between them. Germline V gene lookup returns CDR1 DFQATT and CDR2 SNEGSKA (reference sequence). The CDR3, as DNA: TGCAGTGCTAGAGATTCCCCTAATGAAAAACTGTTTTTT. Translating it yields CSARDSPNEKLFF.

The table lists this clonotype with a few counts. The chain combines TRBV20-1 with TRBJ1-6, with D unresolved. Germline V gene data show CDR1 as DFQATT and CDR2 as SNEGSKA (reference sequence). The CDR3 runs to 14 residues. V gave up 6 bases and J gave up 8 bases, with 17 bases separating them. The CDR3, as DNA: TGCAGTGCCCCCTCTTGGGAACCATATTCACCCCTCCACTTT. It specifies CSAPSWEPYSPLHF.

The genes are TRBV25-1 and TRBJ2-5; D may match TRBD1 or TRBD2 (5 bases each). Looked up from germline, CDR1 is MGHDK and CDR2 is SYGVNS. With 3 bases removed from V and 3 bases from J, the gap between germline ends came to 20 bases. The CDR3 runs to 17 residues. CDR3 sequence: CASSDPRGEGAKETQYF. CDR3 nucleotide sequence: TGTGCCAGCAGTGACCCGAGAGGGGAAGGGGCTAAAGAGACCCAGTACTTC.

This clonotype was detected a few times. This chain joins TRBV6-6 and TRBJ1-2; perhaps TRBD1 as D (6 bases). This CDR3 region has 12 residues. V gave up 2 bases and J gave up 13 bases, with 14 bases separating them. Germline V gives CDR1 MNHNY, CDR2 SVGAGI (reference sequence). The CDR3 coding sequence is TGTGCCAGCAGTTACACGGACAGCCTATCCACCTTC. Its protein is CASSYTDSLSTF.

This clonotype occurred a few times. CDR3 in amino acids: CASSLRLAGGFTDTQYF. The CDR3 DNA sequence: TGTGCCAGCAGCTTACGACTAGCGGGGGGCTTCACAGATACGCAGTATTTT. The chain employs TRBV7-6 and TRBJ2-3; 13 nucleotides match TRBD2. V dropped 2 bases and J dropped 2; count of bases not matched to a gene: 4. CDR3 length: 17 amino acids. Germline lookup yields CDR1 SGHVS and CDR2 FNYEAQ.

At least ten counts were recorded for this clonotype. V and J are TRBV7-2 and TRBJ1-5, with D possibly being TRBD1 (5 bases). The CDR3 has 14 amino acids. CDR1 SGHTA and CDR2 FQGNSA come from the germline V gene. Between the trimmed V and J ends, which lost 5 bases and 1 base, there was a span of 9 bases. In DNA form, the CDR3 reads TGTGCCAGCAGCCGTTGGGGGAGCAATCAGCCCCAGCATTTT. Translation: CASSRWGSNQPQHF.

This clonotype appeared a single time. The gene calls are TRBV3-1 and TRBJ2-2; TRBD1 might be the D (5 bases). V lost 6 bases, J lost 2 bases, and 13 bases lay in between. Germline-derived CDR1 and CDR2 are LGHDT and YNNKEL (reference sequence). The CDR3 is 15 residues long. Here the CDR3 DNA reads TGTGCCAGCAGACCCCTGACAGATAACACCGGGGAGCTGTTTTTT. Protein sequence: CASRPLTDNTGELFF.

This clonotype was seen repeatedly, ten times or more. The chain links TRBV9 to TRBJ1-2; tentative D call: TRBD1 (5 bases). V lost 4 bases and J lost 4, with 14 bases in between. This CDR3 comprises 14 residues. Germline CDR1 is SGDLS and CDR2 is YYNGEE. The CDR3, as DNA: TGTGCCAGCAGCAGCTCTGGGGGGGGCTATGGCTACACCTTC. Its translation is CASSSSGGGYGYTF.

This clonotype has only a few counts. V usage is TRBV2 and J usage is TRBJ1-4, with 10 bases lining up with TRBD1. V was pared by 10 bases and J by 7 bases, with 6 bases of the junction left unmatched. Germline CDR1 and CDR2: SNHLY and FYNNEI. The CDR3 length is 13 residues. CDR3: CATQGQGSEKLFF. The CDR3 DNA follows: TGTGCCACCCAGGGACAGGGGAGTGAAAAACTGTTTTTT.

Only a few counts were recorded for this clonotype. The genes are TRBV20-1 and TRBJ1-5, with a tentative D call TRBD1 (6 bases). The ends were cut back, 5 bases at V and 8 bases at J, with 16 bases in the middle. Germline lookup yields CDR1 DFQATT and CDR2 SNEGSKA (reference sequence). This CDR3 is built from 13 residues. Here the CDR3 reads CSARQDPREPQHF. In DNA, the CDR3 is TGCAGTGCTCGACAGGACCCAAGGGAGCCCCAGCATTTT.

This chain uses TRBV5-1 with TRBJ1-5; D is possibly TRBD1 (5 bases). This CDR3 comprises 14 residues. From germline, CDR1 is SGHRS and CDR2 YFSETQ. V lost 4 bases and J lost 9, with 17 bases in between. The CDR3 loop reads CASSGHLRDGPQHF. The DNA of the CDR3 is TGCGCCAGCAGCGGCCATTTGCGGGACGGGCCCCAGCATTTT.

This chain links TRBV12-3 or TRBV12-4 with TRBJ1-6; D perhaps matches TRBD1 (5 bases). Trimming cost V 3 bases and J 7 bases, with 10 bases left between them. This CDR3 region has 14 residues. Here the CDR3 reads CASSFRGFNSPLHF. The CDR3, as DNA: TGTGCCAGCAGTTTTCGGGGGTTCAATTCACCCCTCCACTTT.

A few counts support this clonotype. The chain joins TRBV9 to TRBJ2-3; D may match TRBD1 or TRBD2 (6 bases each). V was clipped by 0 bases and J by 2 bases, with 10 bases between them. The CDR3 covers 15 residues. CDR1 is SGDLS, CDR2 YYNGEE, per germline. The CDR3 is CASSVAGAPTDTQYF. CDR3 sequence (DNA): TGTGCCAGCAGCGTAGCGGGGGCCCCCACAGATACGCAGTATTTT.

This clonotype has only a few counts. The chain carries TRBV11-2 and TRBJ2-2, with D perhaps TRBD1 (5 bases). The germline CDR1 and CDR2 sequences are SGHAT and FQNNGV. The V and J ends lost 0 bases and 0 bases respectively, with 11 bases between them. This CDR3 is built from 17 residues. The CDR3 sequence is CASSLDTQGANTGELFF. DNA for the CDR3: TGTGCCAGCAGCTTAGATACGCAGGGCGCGAACACCGGGGAGCTGTTTTTT.

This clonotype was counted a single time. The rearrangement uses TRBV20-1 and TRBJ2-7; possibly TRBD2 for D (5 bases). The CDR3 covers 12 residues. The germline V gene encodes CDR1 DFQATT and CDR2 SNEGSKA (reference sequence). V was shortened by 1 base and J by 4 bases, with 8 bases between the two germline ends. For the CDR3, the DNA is TGCAGTGCTAGAGGGACTCCTTACGAGCAGTACTTC. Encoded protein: CSARGTPYEQYF.

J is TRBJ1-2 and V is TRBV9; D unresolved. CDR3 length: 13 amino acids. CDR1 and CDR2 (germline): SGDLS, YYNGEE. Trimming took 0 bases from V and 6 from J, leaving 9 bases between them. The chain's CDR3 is CASSVASDHGYTF. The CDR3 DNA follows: TGTGCCAGCAGCGTAGCGTCAGACCATGGCTACACCTTC.